This T cell receptor (beta chain) was sequenced for a study of a mutant IDH1 vaccine in newly diagnosed glioma. TCRdb keeps only in-frame clones here, not all; method: immunoSEQ multiplex PCR. The repertoire includes tens of thousands of clones, about four fifths of them detected once, and 3.8% sits in the top ten. Deletions cut 6 bases from V and 6 bases from J, with 15 bases between. Germline V gives CDR1 MRHNA, CDR2 SNTAGT. The CDR3 has 15 amino acids. Note on this clone: Its antigen remains unidentified.

Time point specified: week 47, end of study. Each dose of the vaccine consisted of 300 ug of mutant IDH1 20-mer peptide, with topical imiquimod. The chain uses TRBV6-4 and TRBJ1-6; a possible D gene is TRBD1 (5 bases). Sequencing was performed on PBMCs, taken from a glioma patient whose treatment included an IDH1 peptide vaccine. This sequence was found in a man aged 25 to 45 with glioma. The CDR3 coding sequence is TGTGCCAGCAGCCGACGGGCAGGGATTAATTCACCCCTCCACTTT. It encodes CASSRRAGINSPLHF.